The entry below gives a single T cell receptor (beta chain) sequence along with its context. Assay: immunoSEQ multiplex PCR; the TCRdb copy retains only in-frame clones and omits some. The data show approximately 17,000 clones, with about 88% seen just once and around 30% held by the top ten. The germline V gene has CDR1 SNHLY and CDR2 FYNNEI. V was pared by 6 bases and J by 2 bases, with 11 bases of the junction left unmatched. The CDR3 spans 16 residues. This sample stems from a study of control samples from healthy donors and cancer patients. The receptor comes from a man aged 55 to 70 with head and neck cancer. This chain links TRBV2 with TRBJ2-3; 7 bases are a match to TRBD1. The specimen sequenced was PBMCs. CDR3 residues: CASRPTGINFTDTQYF. DNA for the CDR3: TGTGCCAGCAGGCCGACAGGGATAAATTTCACAGATACGCAGTATTTT.